The clone carrying this T cell receptor beta chain turned up a few times. MiXCR was used by TCRdb to re-call the PCR reads. The sample has about 35,000 clones, about a sixth seen once. This specimen belongs to a study of metastatic and nonmetastatic thyroid tumors. Every patient underwent thyroid surgery untreated. CDR3 size: 15 residues. Between the trimmed V and J ends, which lost 2 bases and 6 bases, there was a span of 15 bases. The germline V gene encodes CDR1 MNHNY and CDR2 SVGAGI (reference sequence). V usage is TRBV6-6 and J usage is TRBJ2-3; possibly TRBD2 for D (5 bases). Sequencing input: blood. This TCR came from a male donor with papillary thyroid cancer or a benign thyroid nodule (not recorded which). Some clones in this sample may be carry-over from other donors' samples. Written as DNA, the CDR3 is TGTGCCAGCAGTTACGCTCCTAGCTGTGGGGATACGCAGTATTTT. Translated: CASSYAPSCGDTQYF.